One sample yielded the 13 T cell receptor beta chains listed below, sequenced in a study of cytomegalovirus exposure and HLA in healthy donors. The PCR used 60 Vbeta and 13 Jbeta primers. Profiled with immunoSEQ multiplex PCR; TCRdb holds only in-frame clones, not every one. The table includes about 140,000 clones, around 77% detected once. Sequencing input: PBMCs. The receptors stem from a woman between 50 and 59 years old in good health and CMV-seronegative.

A remark on this clone: At one end the junction does not follow the germline gene, possibly because of a read error. V gene TRBV20-1 combines with J gene TRBJ2-5; TRBD1 matches 7 bases. This CDR3 region has 11 residues. Germline V gene sequence: CDR1 DFQATT, CDR2 SNEGSKA (reference sequence). The DNA of the CDR3 is TGTTCGACAGGGAAGAAAGAGACCCAGTACTTC. It yields the protein CSTGKKETQYF.

The V call is TRBV5-6, the J call TRBJ1-2; TRBD1 is a possible D gene (6 bases). Germline CDR1 is SGHDT and CDR2 is YYEEEE. V was trimmed by 5 bases and J by 2 bases, leaving 10 bases between them. There are 13 residues in the CDR3. For the CDR3, the DNA is TGTGCCAGCAGTCCAGGGGAGAACTATGGCTACACCTTC. Protein: CASSPGENYGYTF.

The genes are TRBV2 and TRBJ2-5, with TRBD2 matching over 8 bases. The CDR3 spans 16 residues. The germline V gene has CDR1 SNHLY and CDR2 FYNNEI. Germline trimming cut 2 bases from V and 1 base from J; bases unmatched to any gene: 6. CDR3 DNA: TGTGCCAGCAGTGAATGGGCGGGGGGATTCCAAGAGACCCAGTACTTC. It specifies CASSEWAGGFQETQYF.

V gene TRBV5-4 combines with J gene TRBJ2-1; 10 nucleotides match TRBD1. This CDR3 region has 14 residues. Germline V gene sequence: CDR1 SGHNT, CDR2 YYREEE (reference sequence). V shed 3 bases and J 8 bases; nucleotides not matched to a gene: 5. CDR3 DNA: TGTGCCAGCAGCTCCCGGACAGGGGGAGATGAGCAGTTCTTC. As protein: CASSSRTGGDEQFF.

The rearrangement joins TRBV18 to TRBJ2-6; possible D gene TRBD2, 5 bases. This CDR3 comprises 19 residues. CDR1 is KGHSH and CDR2 is LQKENI in the germline V gene. Between the trimmed V and J ends, which lost 3 bases and 3 bases, there was a span of 21 bases. The CDR3 nucleotides read TGTGCCAGCTCACCCCAGCGTCCGGGATGGGGTGGTGGGGCCAACGTCCTGACTTTC. Protein product: CASSPQRPGWGGGANVLTF.

The chain joins TRBV4-2 to TRBJ2-7, with a possible D match to TRBD2 (6 bases). Germline V gives CDR1 LGHNA, CDR2 YNFKEQ. V was cut by 0 bases and J by 4 bases, with 13 bases left in between. The CDR3 is made up of 15 amino acids. The CDR3 region has the DNA TGTGCCAGCAGCCAAGATGCGGGGTCCGCTTACGAGCAGTACTTC. This translates into CASSQDAGSAYEQYF.

The chain joins TRBV19 to TRBJ2-7; possible D gene TRBD1, 6 bases. The germline CDR1 and CDR2 sequences are LNHDA and SQIVND (reference sequence). The CDR3 contains 15 residues. The V end was cut by 2 bases, the J end by 4 bases, with 15 bases between. The CDR3 coding sequence is TGTGCCAGTAGTATATCATCAGGGGCATGGTACGAGCAGTACTTC. Translated: CASSISSGAWYEQYF.

A word on this clone: At the DNA level, this CDR3 is encoded by other sequences in the same sample as well. The rearrangement joins TRBV4-2 to TRBJ1-1; no clear D gene. V shed 4 bases and J shed 3 bases, with 15 bases lying between them. Germline CDR1 reads LGHNA; CDR2 reads YNFKEQ. This CDR3 comprises 15 residues. CDR3 nucleotide sequence: TGTGCCAGCAGCCCTGAAGGGTGGGGAGACACTGAAGCTTTCTTT. It yields the protein CASSPEGWGDTEAFF.

The CDR3 spells CASSVRGDGIVDTQYF. CDR3 nucleotide sequence: TGTGCCAGCAGCGTCCGGGGGGACGGGATCGTAGATACGCAGTATTTT. The chain carries TRBV9 and TRBJ2-3; 7 nucleotides line up with TRBD2. J lost 5 bases, V lost 2 bases, and 11 bases had no gene match. Germline V gene sequence: CDR1 SGDLS, CDR2 YYNGEE. This CDR3 comprises 16 residues. Drawing the rest from reference TRBV9 and TRBJ2-3, the complete variable domain is DSGVTQTPKHLITATGQRVTLRCSPRSGDLSVYWYQQSLDQGLQFLIQYYNGEERAKGNILERFSAQQFPDLHSELNLSSLELGDSALYFCASSVRGDGIVDTQYFGPGTRLTVL.

The V call is TRBV5-1, the J call TRBJ1-2, with D possibly TRBD1 on 6 matching bases. The CDR3 contains 15 residues. Trimming stripped 0 bases from V and 3 bases from J, with 12 bases between. Germline CDR1 SGHRS, CDR2 YFSETQ. The CDR3 DNA reads TGCGCCAGCAGCTTGGCAGTCAGGGGTGACTATGGCTACACCTTC. Translated, it gives CASSLAVRGDYGYTF.

CDR3 DNA: TGTGCCTGGAGTGTGAGCGGGGGTGCAGATACGCAGTATTTT. Protein product: CAWSVSGGADTQYF. J is TRBJ2-3 and V is TRBV30; 8 bases are a match to TRBD2. V shed 0 bases, J shed 4 bases, and the junction held 3 bases outside the gene matches. CDR1 and CDR2 from the germline V gene are GTSNPN and SVGIG (reference sequence). CDR3 length: 14 residues.

The sample holds a few counts of this clone. The rearrangement uses TRBV28 and TRBJ2-7, with 7 bases aligning to TRBD1. The germline CDR1 and CDR2 sequences are MDHEN and SYDVKM. The CDR3 is 13 amino acids. J was trimmed by 7 bases and V by 4 bases; bases with no gene match: 7. The CDR3, as DNA: TGTGCCAGCAGTTCGGACAGGAGAGCAGAGCAGTACTTC. Encoded protein: CASSSDRRAEQYF.

This rearrangement joins TRBV10-3 to TRBJ1-1, with 8 bases fitting TRBD1. The V gene end was trimmed by 5 bases and the J gene end by 4 bases; junction bases not matched to a gene: 6. Germline V lookup: CDR1 ENHRY, CDR2 SYGVKD. CDR3 length: 14 amino acids. CDR3: CAISPTGAITEAFF. As DNA, the CDR3 is TGTGCCATCAGTCCGACAGGGGCTATCACTGAAGCTTTCTTT.